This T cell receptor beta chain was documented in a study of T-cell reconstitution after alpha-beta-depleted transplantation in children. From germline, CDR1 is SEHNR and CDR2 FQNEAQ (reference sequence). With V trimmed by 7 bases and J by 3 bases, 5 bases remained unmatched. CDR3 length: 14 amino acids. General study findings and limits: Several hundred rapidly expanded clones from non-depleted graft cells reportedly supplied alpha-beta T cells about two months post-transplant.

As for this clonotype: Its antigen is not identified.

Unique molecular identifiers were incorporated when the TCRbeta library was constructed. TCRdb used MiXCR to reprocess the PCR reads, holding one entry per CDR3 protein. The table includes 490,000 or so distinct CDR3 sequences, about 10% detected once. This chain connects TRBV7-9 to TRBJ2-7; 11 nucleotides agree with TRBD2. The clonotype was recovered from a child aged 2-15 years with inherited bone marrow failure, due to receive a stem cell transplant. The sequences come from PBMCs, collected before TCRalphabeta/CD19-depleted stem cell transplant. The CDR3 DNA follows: TGTGCCAGCACGCGACTAGCGGGACTCTACGAGCAGTACTTC. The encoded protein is CASTRLAGLYEQYF.